The 13 T cell receptor beta chains given below trace back to one sample, sequenced in a study of shared clonotypes between healthy human individuals. Naive CD8 cells, CD45RO-negative and positively selected for CCR7, excluded terminally differentiated effector memory CD45RA+ cells. Some clones are missing from TCRdb's copy, which holds only in-frame ones; the method was immunoSEQ multiplex PCR. The data show about 2 million clones, with roughly 95% seen just once and about 1.1% held by the top ten. The material sequenced was naive CD8+ T cells sorted from blood. These receptor sequences come from a man between 18 and 29 years old in good health.

The count of this clone is one. This chain links TRBV7-9 with TRBJ2-5, with D possibly being TRBD1 (7 bases). Germline assignment: CDR1 SEHNR and CDR2 FQNEAQ (reference sequence). V was pared by 4 bases and J by 5 bases, with 14 bases between. This CDR3 contains 14 residues. The CDR3 nucleotides are TGTGCCAGCAGCTGGGGGGACAGCGGGGAGACCCAGTACTTC. Residues: CASSWGDSGETQYF.

This clone was seen just once. As DNA, the CDR3 is TGTGCCAGTACCATTCCCCGGACAGGTGAGAACACTGAAGCTTTCTTT. This encodes CASTIPRTGENTEAFF. The chain couples TRBV19 to TRBJ1-1; 7 nucleotides line up with TRBD1. With 7 bases clipped from V and 1 base from J, the junction kept 12 bases outside the gene matches. The CDR3 sequence is 16 residues long. Germline-derived CDR1 and CDR2 are LNHDA and SQIVND (reference sequence).

This chain connects TRBV13 to TRBJ2-3; TRBD1 agrees at 7 bases. This CDR3 contains 14 residues. The germline CDR1 and CDR2 sequences are PRHDT and FYEKMQ (reference sequence). V trimming: 4 bases; J trimming: 2 bases; junction bases outside the gene matches: 3. CDR3 region: CASSSGTATDTQYF. Here the CDR3 DNA reads TGTGCCAGCAGCTCCGGGACAGCCACAGATACGCAGTATTTT.

This chain uses TRBV4-3 with TRBJ2-7; D not certain. The germline gives CDR1 LGHNA, CDR2 YSLEER. The CDR3 sequence is 14 residues long. Trimming pared 5 bases from V and 0 bases from J, leaving 11 bases between. The CDR3 coding sequence is TGCGCCAGCAGCTGGACGCTGGACTCCTACGAGCAGTACTTC. Translated, it gives CASSWTLDSYEQYF.

The genes are TRBV4-3 and TRBJ2-3, with 10 bases that match TRBD1. The CDR3 contains 18 residues. V shed 0 bases, J shed 5 bases, and the junction held 11 bases outside the gene matches. In germline, CDR1 is LGHNA, CDR2 YSLEER. The CDR3 nucleotides are TGCGCCAGCAGCCAAGATCGGATCGGGACAGGGGCGAAAGATACGCAGTATTTT. This codes for CASSQDRIGTGAKDTQYF.

The chain recombines TRBV6-5 with TRBJ1-1; D is unclear. V was trimmed by 5 bases and J by 2 bases, leaving 15 bases between them. Germline V gene data show CDR1 as MNHEY and CDR2 as SVGAGI. This CDR3 has 15 residues. The CDR3 sequence: CASSPTNGQNTEAFF. The CDR3 bases are TGTGCCAGCAGTCCCACAAACGGTCAAAACACTGAAGCTTTCTTT.

The genes are TRBV19 and TRBJ2-7; D call uncertain. This CDR3 is 15 amino acids long. The V end was cut by 7 bases, the J end by 0 bases, with 16 bases between. Germline CDR1 and CDR2: LNHDA and SQIVND (reference sequence). The CDR3 protein is CASTYRAGYSYEQYF. DNA for the CDR3: TGTGCCAGTACCTATCGGGCAGGCTACTCCTACGAGCAGTACTTC.

This clone was picked up one time. Other DNA variants within this sample encode the same CDR3. The chain couples TRBV7-2 to TRBJ2-1; no firm D call. Germline CDR1 SGHTA, CDR2 FQGNSA. This CDR3 comprises 12 residues. Trimming took 1 base from V and 3 from J, leaving 1 base between them. In nucleotides, the CDR3 is TGTGCCAGCAGCTTAGTCTACAATGAGCAGTTCTTC. Translation: CASSLVYNEQFF.

The chain couples TRBV12-5 to TRBJ2-1; 8 nucleotides line up with TRBD1. Trimming cost V 5 bases and J 3 bases; bases outside gene matches: 12. Germline lookup yields CDR1 LGHNT and CDR2 FRNRAP. The CDR3 consists of 17 residues. The CDR3 sequence is CASGPSRDRLGYNEQFF. The CDR3 region has the DNA TGTGCTAGTGGTCCGTCCCGGGACAGGTTGGGCTACAATGAGCAGTTCTTC.

With regard to this clone: Other DNA sequences from this sample encode an identical CDR3 as well. V gene TRBV13 combines with J gene TRBJ2-5, with TRBD1 matching 9 bases. The V gene end was trimmed by 4 bases and the J gene end by 4 bases; junction bases not matched to a gene: 1. CDR1 PRHDT and CDR2 FYEKMQ come from the germline V gene (reference sequence). The CDR3 runs to 13 residues. The CDR3 DNA follows: TGTGCCAGCAGCTCGGACAGGGGAGAGACCCAGTACTTC. This encodes CASSSDRGETQYF.

The chain carries TRBV19 and TRBJ1-5; D is undetermined. This CDR3 region has 14 residues. V was clipped by 6 bases and J by 7 bases, with 16 bases between them. CDR1 LNHDA and CDR2 SQIVND come from the germline V gene (reference sequence). The DNA for the CDR3 is TGTGCCAGTAGAATCCTAGTAGAAGACCAGCCCCAGCATTTT. The encoded protein is CASRILVEDQPQHF.

This clone appeared a single time. The V call is TRBV10-1, the J call TRBJ2-7; D possibly corresponds to TRBD1 (6 bases). In germline, CDR1 is WNHNN, CDR2 SYGVQD (reference sequence). Between the trimmed V and J ends, which lost 0 bases and 6 bases, there was a span of 21 bases. The CDR3 has 17 amino acids. The CDR3 spells CASSESHNRERPFEQYF. CDR3 bases: TGCGCCAGCAGTGAGTCGCACAACAGGGAGCGCCCCTTCGAGCAGTACTTC.

With respect to this clone: This sample includes further DNA sequences coding for the same CDR3. The rearrangement links TRBV5-4 to TRBJ2-7, with D possibly TRBD2 on 6 matching bases. Deletions cut 2 bases from V and 3 bases from J, with 9 bases between. CDR1 and CDR2 from the germline V gene are SGHNT and YYREEE (reference sequence). This CDR3 spans 13 amino acids. This CDR3 is CASSFSSGYEQYF. CDR3 sequence (DNA): TGTGCCAGCAGCTTTAGTAGCGGCTACGAGCAGTACTTC.